Listed below are T cell receptor beta chains from one sample, sequenced in a study of cytomegalovirus exposure and HLA in healthy donors. Sequencing used immunoSEQ multiplex PCR; TCRdb keeps in-frame clones, though not all of them. The sample shows about 130,000 clones, about 80% of them seen only once. Material: PBMCs. The receptor set was obtained from a human donor in good health. Each CDR3 is given with its conserved first and last residue. Fields, in order: clone size, D gene, V gene, J gene, CDR3 DNA, CDR3 protein. D genes are given only for firm matches. The size field is filled for only some rows; it gives once, few, many or a size class.

NA,NA,TRBV5-6,TRBJ1-2,TGTGCCAGCAGCTTTTCCCTAGCTGGGGGCTACACCTTC,CASSFSLAGGYTF
NA,NA,TRBV6-5,TRBJ2-5,TGTGCCAGCAGATACGGACAGCAAGAGACCCAGTACTTC,CASRYGQQETQYF
NA,TRBD2,TRBV11-2,TRBJ2-1,TGTGCCAGCACCAGTTCTAGCGGGGGGACCTACAATGAGCAGTTCTTC,CASTSSSGGTYNEQFF
NA,NA,TRBV27,TRBJ2-1,TGTGCCAGCAGTGTTTACCGGGGCTACAATGAGCAGTTCTTC,CASSVYRGYNEQFF
NA,NA,TRBV9,TRBJ1-2,TGTGCCAGCAGCGTAGAATCTCAGGGGAGGGATGGCTACACCTTC,CASSVESQGRDGYTF
NA,TRBD1,TRBV13,TRBJ1-2,TGTGCCAGCAGGACAGGGCGAGGGGATGGCTACACCTTC,CASRTGRGDGYTF
NA,TRBD1,TRBV28,TRBJ2-5,TGTGCCAGCAGTCCAGACACAGGGGCTCGATTGGAGACCCAGTACTTC,CASSPDTGARLETQYF
NA,NA,TRBV4-2,TRBJ2-2,TGTGCCAGCAGCCGATTTGGAGACGTTCGCGCCGGGGAGCTGTTTTTT,CASSRFGDVRAGELFF
few,TRBD1,TRBV5-6,TRBJ2-7,TGTGCCAGCAGCTTGATGGGACAGTCCTACGAGCAGTACTTC,CASSLMGQSYEQYF
NA,NA,TRBV9,TRBJ2-7,TGTGCCAGCAGCGTGGTGAAGCCCCGGGGCTACGAGCAGTACTTC,CASSVVKPRGYEQYF
NA,NA,TRBV28,TRBJ1-1,TGTGCCAGCAGTTTAGAGGAAGTCACTGAAGCTTTCTTT,CASSLEEVTEAFF
NA,TRBD1,TRBV10-2,TRBJ2-3,TGCGCCAGCAGCCCCGGGACAGCCACGTATACGCAGTATTTT,CASSPGTATYTQYF
NA,TRBD2,TRBV6-1,TRBJ2-1,TGTGCCAGCAGTGAAGCGTTAACGGCGAGCGGGGCGGGCAATGAGCAGTTCTTC,CASSEALTASGAGNEQFF
NA,NA,TRBV5-1,TRBJ2-7,TGCGCCAGCAGCTTGTTGCAGGTAGGACTGAGCTCCTACGAGCAGTACTTC,CASSLLQVGLSSYEQYF
NA,NA,TRBV29-1,TRBJ1-4,TGCAGCGGTACGGACTCCTCAACTAATGAAAAACTGTTTTTT,CSGTDSSTNEKLFF
NA,NA,TRBV28,TRBJ1-1,TGTGCCAGCAGTTTAGCTTCCGGGGATGACACTGAAGCTTTCTTT,CASSLASGDDTEAFF
few,TRBD1,TRBV9,TRBJ2-7,TGTGCCAGCAGCGTAGGGCGGGGGACAGGGGCTGTCGAGCAGTACTTC,CASSVGRGTGAVEQYF
NA,TRBD2,TRBV5-1,TRBJ2-7,TGCGCCAGCAGCTTGGCTCTTAGCGGGGGTTACTACGAGCAGTACTTC,CASSLALSGGYYEQYF
few,TRBD2,TRBV5-5,TRBJ2-1,TGTGCCAGCAGCCGTCCGGCGGGGGTCTACAATGAGCAGTTCTTC,CASSRPAGVYNEQFF
NA,TRBD1,TRBV4-2,TRBJ2-1,TGTGCCAGCAGCCAAGTGGGGGGACAGGGGTACAATGAGCAGTTCTTC,CASSQVGGQGYNEQFF
NA,TRBD1,TRBV5-4,TRBJ2-7,TGTGCCAGCAGCATTACAGGGGGCGAGCAGTACTTC,CASSITGGEQYF
NA,NA,TRBV6-1,TRBJ2-5,TGTGCCAGCAGTGACGGACTGATTCAGACTGCTGAGACCCAGTACTTC,CASSDGLIQTAETQYF
NA,NA,TRBV18,TRBJ2-2,TGTGCCAGCTCACCATCCCAGGGGAGAACCGGGGAGCTGTTTTTT,CASSPSQGRTGELFF
NA,NA,TRBV29-1,TRBJ2-7,TGCAGCTGTTGGGAGACCGGGTTCTACGAGCAGTACTTC,CSCWETGFYEQYF
NA,NA,TRBV28,TRBJ2-1,TGTGCCAGCAGTTTCAACTATCGGAATGAGCAGTTCTTC,CASSFNYRNEQFF
NA,TRBD2,TRBV5-1,TRBJ2-3,TGCGCCAGCAGCGCGGGGGGCGAAACAGATACGCAGTATTTT,CASSAGGETDTQYF
NA,NA,TRBV4-1,TRBJ2-2,TGCGCCAGCAGCCAAGATCTGGCAGGCTCTCTCGCCGGGGAGCTGTTTTTT,CASSQDLAGSLAGELFF
NA,TRBD1,TRBV19,TRBJ2-6,TGTGCCAGTAGTATAGGGGGACAGGCTGGGGCCAACGTCCTGACTTTC,CASSIGGQAGANVLTF
NA,TRBD1,TRBV9,TRBJ2-3,TGTGCCAGCAGCGTATTCGCTCCAAGACCGGGACAGGAGACAGATACGCAGTATTTT,CASSVFAPRPGQETDTQYF
medium-sized,NA,TRBV10-2,TRBJ2-2,TGCGCCACCCGGGATGATACCGGGGAGCTGTTTTTT,CATRDDTGELFF
NA,NA,TRBV23-1,TRBJ1-5,TGCGCCAGCAGTCCGCCCGTGGAGACAGTTAGCAATCAGCCCCAGCATTTT,CASSPPVETVSNQPQHF
NA,TRBD2,TRBV30,TRBJ2-1,TGTGCCTGGCCCCTAGCGGAAAGCATCCATGAGCAGTTCTTC,CAWPLAESIHEQFF
NA,TRBD1,TRBV5-1,TRBJ2-7,TGCGCCAGCAGCCCGACAGGGTGGGAGCAGTACTTC,CASSPTGWEQYF
NA,TRBD1,TRBV5-1,TRBJ1-2,TGCGCCAGCAGCTTGGGGGGACAGGTCTCCTATGGCTACACCTTC,CASSLGGQVSYGYTF
NA,NA,TRBV6-5,TRBJ1-2,TGTGCCAGCAGTCCGACGACCGGGGGCTATGGCTACACCTTC,CASSPTTGGYGYTF
NA,NA,TRBV5-5,TRBJ1-5,TGTGCCAGCAGCTTCCCAGATAGCAATCAGCCCCAGCATTTT,CASSFPDSNQPQHF
NA,NA,TRBV7-9,TRBJ1-2,TGTGCCAGCAGCTTAGTATTGGCAGGGGACTATGGCTACACCTTC,CASSLVLAGDYGYTF
NA,NA,TRBV9,TRBJ1-4,TGTGCCAGCAGCGTAGCGGGAACTAATGAAAAACTGTTTTTT,CASSVAGTNEKLFF
NA,NA,TRBV18,TRBJ1-4,TGTGCCAGCTCACCTAAGATGTCGAGTGAAAAACTGTTTTTT,CASSPKMSSEKLFF
NA,TRBD1,TRBV6-6,TRBJ1-1,TGTGCCAGCAGTGACCGGGACAGGGCGAACACTGAAGCTTTCTTT,CASSDRDRANTEAFF
NA,TRBD1,TRBV27,TRBJ2-7,TGTGCCAGCAGGGACAGGTTGGGGATAGGGGCAAGGGAGCAGTACTTC,CASRDRLGIGAREQYF
NA,NA,TRBV4-2,TRBJ1-1,TGTGCCAGCAGCCACCCGGGGGACGAAACTGAAGCTTTCTTT,CASSHPGDETEAFF
NA,NA,TRBV7-3,TRBJ2-1,TGTGCCAGCAGCTTAACGGGGGCAACCAGGGACAATGAGCAGTTCTTC,CASSLTGATRDNEQFF
NA,NA,TRBV4-2,TRBJ2-7,TGTGCCAGCAGCCCAGGAGGACACGAGCAGTACTTC,CASSPGGHEQYF
once,NA,TRBV6-6,TRBJ1-6,TGTGCCAGCAGTTTCGACAGAGTAGGATTCCAGCTCCACTTT,CASSFDRVGFQLHF
NA,NA,TRBV4-2,TRBJ1-5,TGTGCCAGCAGCCCCGGCGGGACCCACAATCAGCCCCAGCATTTT,CASSPGGTHNQPQHF
NA,TRBD2,TRBV2,TRBJ2-7,TGTGCCAGCAAGAGAACTAGCGGGGGATCCGAGCAGTACTTC,CASKRTSGGSEQYF
NA,NA,TRBV25-1,TRBJ2-5,TGTGCCAGCAGTGAAACCGGGACACAAGAGACCCAGTACTTC,CASSETGTQETQYF
NA,TRBD1,TRBV5-4,TRBJ2-2,TGTGCCAGCAGCCCGACAGGGGGCTACACCGGGGAGCTGTTTTTT,CASSPTGGYTGELFF
NA,NA,TRBV12-5,TRBJ1-1,TGTGCTAGTGGTTTACTCCAAACTGAAGCTTTCTTT,CASGLLQTEAFF
NA,NA,TRBV19,TRBJ2-7,TGTGCCAGTAGCCATTGGCGGGGGCTTAGATCCTACGAGCAGTACTTC,CASSHWRGLRSYEQYF
few,NA,TRBV5-6,TRBJ2-3,TGTGCCAGCAGCTTGTATGGTCAAGGGGCGTTCACAGATACGCAGTATTTT,CASSLYGQGAFTDTQYF
NA,TRBD2,TRBV9,TRBJ2-5,TGTGCCAGCAGCGTAGCGGGACTAGCGGGGCGAGAGACCCAGTACTTC,CASSVAGLAGRETQYF
NA,NA,TRBV6-5,TRBJ2-1,TGTGCCAGCAGTGGGGGCCTGCAACCCCATGAGCAGTTCTTC,CASSGGLQPHEQFF
NA,NA,TRBV5-1,TRBJ1-2,TGCGCCAGCAGGACCGACTCCGAGGGATCCTTCATCTATGGCTACACCTTC,CASRTDSEGSFIYGYTF